This T cell receptor (beta chain) emerged from a study of blood T cell repertoires in COVID-19 (TCRdb year 2020). Regarding the research as a whole: Collaborator samples came from the United States, Italy and Spain and covered acute and convalescent phases of COVID-19. The material from the prospective study consisted of cDNA or gDNA derived from T cells, B-cell-depleted T cells, or PBMCs. The dataset comprised deeply sampled blood TCRbeta repertoires from subjects exposed to, actively infected with, or recovered from COVID-19. A freely available public database, intended as a resource for researchers studying the immune response to SARS-CoV-2, is where the repertoires were released. The samples were drawn from two sources: the first 160 participants of the ongoing ImmuneRACE study, and approximately 1,300 subjects contributed by 6 global collaborators. A de-identified subject ID, COVID-19 status, age in years and sex were almost always included in the sample metadata. Where available, HLA class I and class II types were taken from metadata supplied by the sample provider and were not determined by assay-based typing. Summary of the overall study and its limitations: How much clinical and demographic metadata was included differed by source and by participant, and the metadata was provided uncurated.

Enrolling through a virtual design, the prospective study's participants ranged in age from roughly 18 to 95 years and lived across 20 to 25 United States geographic areas. Cohort assignment in the prospective study relied on participant-reported clinical history from a screening survey and a study questionnaire. For ImmuneRACE Cohort 3, a participant was defined as recovered based on two consecutive negative NP/OP PCR tests, clearance by a healthcare professional, or resolution of symptoms. Mobile phlebotomists in the prospective study collected whole blood, serum and a nasopharyngeal or oropharyngeal swab from every participant. Prospective study participants could optionally give additional blood draws and questionnaires over a roughly two-month period. Before DNA extraction, prospective study blood samples were shipped either frozen or at room temperature. TCRbeta CDR3 regions were amplified from genomic DNA using the immunoSEQ Assay, a bias-controlled multiplex PCR. Regarding the original processing steps: The number of nucleated cells in each sample was estimated from the amplification of reference gene primers within the assay. Sequence reads were collapsed and filtered to measure the absolute abundance of every unique TCRbeta CDR3 rearrangement. Productive Simpson clonality was computed per sample as the square root of Simpson's diversity index over productive rearrangements. What TCRdb holds here is the immuneACCESS table cut down to in-frame rearrangements. Part of the clones is not present; checked against another copy, under half of the missing clones reflect an unresolved V gene, and the others are unexplained. That table is the source of V, J and clone size, and D and trimming were worked out from the DNA. For this sample the table gives 200,000 to 250,000 clones, of which approximately 84% were detected only once. The top ten constitute around 2% of the sample.

As encoded in the germline V gene, CDR1 is SNHLY while CDR2 is FYNNEI. Spanning cysteine to phenylalanine, the CDR3 consists of 15 amino acids. Only CDR3 DNA remains: 45 bases, in frame from the first base. Relative to germline, V is missing 2 bases and J is missing 6 bases, with 3 bases of the junction outside any gene match. As to this clone: The clone's antigen remains unknown. Base qualities are not at hand, and no much larger clone is one base apart.

The clonotype was recovered from a man aged 60 to 75 who had recovered from COVID-19. The chain is encoded by TRBV2 joined to TRBJ2-1; TRBD2 aligns with 11 central bases. Sequenced input: PBMCs or T cells enriched from blood (not recorded which). The nucleotides are TGTGCCAGCAGTGAACCTAGCGGGGGGACCAATGAGCAGTTCTTC. Translation gives CASSEPSGGTNEQFF.